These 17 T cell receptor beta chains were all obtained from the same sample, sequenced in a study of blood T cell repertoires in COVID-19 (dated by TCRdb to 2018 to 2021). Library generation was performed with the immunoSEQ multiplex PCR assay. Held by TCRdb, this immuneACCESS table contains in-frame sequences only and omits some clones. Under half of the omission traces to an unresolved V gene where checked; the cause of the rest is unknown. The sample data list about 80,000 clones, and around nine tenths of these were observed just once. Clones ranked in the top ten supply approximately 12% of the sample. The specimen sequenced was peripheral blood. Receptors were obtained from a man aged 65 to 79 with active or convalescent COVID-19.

The chain's CDR3 is CASSLEGRGDTQYF. The CDR3 bases are TGTGCCAGCAGCTTAGAGGGCAGGGGAGATACGCAGTATTTT. This sequence joins TRBV11-3 and TRBJ2-3, with D possibly TRBD1 on 6 matching bases. Trimming cost V 0 bases and J 5 bases, with 9 bases left between them. Per the germline V gene, CDR1 is SGHNT and CDR2 is YENEEA. This CDR3 has 14 residues.

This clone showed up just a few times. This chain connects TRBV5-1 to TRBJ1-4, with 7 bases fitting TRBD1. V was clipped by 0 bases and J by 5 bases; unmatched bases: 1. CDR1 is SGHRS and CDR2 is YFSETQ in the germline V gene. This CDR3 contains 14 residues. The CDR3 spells CASSLEQGNEKLFF. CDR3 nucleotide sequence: TGCGCCAGCAGCTTGGAACAGGGGAATGAAAAACTGTTTTTT.

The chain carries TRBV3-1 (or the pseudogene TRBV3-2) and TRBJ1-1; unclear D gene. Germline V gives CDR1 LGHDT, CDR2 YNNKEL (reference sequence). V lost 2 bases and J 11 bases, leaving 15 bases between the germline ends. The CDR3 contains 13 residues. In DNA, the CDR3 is TGTGCCAGCAGCCAATCATCTACTCCGCGGGCTTTCTTT. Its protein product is CASSQSSTPRAFF.

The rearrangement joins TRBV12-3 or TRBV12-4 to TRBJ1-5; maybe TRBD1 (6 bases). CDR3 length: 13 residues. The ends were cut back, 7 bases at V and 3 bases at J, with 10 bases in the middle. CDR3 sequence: CASTGQPNQPQHF. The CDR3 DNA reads TGTGCCAGCACCGGACAGCCCAATCAGCCCCAGCATTTT.

The CDR3 protein is CASIDGPLHTEAFF. The CDR3 region has the DNA TGTGCCAGTATCGACGGCCCACTACACACTGAAGCTTTCTTT. V gene TRBV19 combines with J gene TRBJ1-1; no clear D. CDR1 and CDR2 (germline): LNHDA, SQIVND (reference sequence). CDR3 length: 14 amino acids. V was cut by 7 bases and J by 3 bases, with 15 bases left in between.

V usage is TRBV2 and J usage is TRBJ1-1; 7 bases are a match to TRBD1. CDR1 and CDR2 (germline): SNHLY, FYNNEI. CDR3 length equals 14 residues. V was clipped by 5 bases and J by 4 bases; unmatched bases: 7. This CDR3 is CASSRDSLGTEAFF. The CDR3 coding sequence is TGTGCCAGCAGTAGGGACAGCCTGGGCACTGAAGCTTTCTTT.

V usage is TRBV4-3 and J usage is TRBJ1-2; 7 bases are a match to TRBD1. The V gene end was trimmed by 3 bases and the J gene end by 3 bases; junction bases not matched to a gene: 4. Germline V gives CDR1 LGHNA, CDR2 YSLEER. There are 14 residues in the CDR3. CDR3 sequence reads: CASSHLDRDYGYTF. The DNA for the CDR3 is TGCGCCAGCAGCCATTTAGACAGGGACTATGGCTACACCTTC.

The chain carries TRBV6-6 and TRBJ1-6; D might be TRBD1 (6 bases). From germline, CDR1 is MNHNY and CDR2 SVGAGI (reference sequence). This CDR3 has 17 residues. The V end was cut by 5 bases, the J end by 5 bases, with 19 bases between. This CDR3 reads CASSPTQGTLDNSPLHF. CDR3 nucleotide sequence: TGTGCCAGCAGTCCTACACAGGGAACCCTCGATAATTCACCCCTCCACTTT.

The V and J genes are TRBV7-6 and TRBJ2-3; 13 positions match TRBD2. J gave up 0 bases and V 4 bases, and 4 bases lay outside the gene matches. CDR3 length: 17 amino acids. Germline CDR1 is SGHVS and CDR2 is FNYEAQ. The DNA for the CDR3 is TGTGCCAGCAGCTGGGGGACTAGCGGGACTAGCACAGATACGCAGTATTTT. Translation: CASSWGTSGTSTDTQYF.

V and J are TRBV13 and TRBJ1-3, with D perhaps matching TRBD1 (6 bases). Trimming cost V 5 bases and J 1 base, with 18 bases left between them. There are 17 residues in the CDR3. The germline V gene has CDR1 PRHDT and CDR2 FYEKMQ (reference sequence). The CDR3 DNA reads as TGTGCCAGCAGCCTTGTCTCGAGGGGGAATTCTGGAAACACCATATATTTT. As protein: CASSLVSRGNSGNTIYF.

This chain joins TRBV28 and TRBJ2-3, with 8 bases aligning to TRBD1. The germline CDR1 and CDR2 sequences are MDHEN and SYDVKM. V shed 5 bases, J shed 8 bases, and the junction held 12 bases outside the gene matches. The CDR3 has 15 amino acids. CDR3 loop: CASSHMGQALGTQYF. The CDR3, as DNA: TGTGCCAGCAGTCACATGGGACAGGCCCTCGGTACGCAGTATTTT. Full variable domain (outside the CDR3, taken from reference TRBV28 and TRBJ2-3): DVKVTQSSRYLVKRTGEKVFLECVQDMDHENMFWYRQDPGLGLRLIYFSYDVKMKEKGDIPEGYSVSREKKERFSLILESASTNQTSMYLCASSHMGQALGTQYFGPGTRLTVL.

CDR3 in amino acids: CASSWGLQYQETQYF. In DNA form, the CDR3 reads TGTGCCAGCAGCTGGGGACTGCAATACCAAGAGACCCAGTACTTC. The J gene is TRBJ2-5, the V gene TRBV5-6; D possibly corresponds to TRBD2 (6 bases). The CDR3 length is 15 residues. Per germline, CDR1 SGHDT and CDR2 YYEEEE. The germline V and J ends were trimmed by 3 bases and 0 bases, with 12 bases remaining between them.

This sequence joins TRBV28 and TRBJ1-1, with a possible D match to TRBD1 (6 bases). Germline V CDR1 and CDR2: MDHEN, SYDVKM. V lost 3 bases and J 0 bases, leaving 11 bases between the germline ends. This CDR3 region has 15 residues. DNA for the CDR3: TGTGCCAGCAGTTTTGGGGGGGGCATGAACACTGAAGCTTTCTTT. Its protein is CASSFGGGMNTEAFF. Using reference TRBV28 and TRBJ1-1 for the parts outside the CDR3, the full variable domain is DVKVTQSSRYLVKRTGEKVFLECVQDMDHENMFWYRQDPGLGLRLIYFSYDVKMKEKGDIPEGYSVSREKKERFSLILESASTNQTSMYLCASSFGGGMNTEAFFGQGTRLTVV.

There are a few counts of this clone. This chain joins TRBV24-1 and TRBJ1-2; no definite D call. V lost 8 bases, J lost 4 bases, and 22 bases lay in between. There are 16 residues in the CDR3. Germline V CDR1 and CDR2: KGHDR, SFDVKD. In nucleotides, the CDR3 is TGTGCCACCACCCTACCCCCCTTACAGCCTTTCTATGGCTACACCTTC. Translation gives CATTLPPLQPFYGYTF.

Here the CDR3 DNA reads TGTGCCTCAAGGGGTGGGATGAACACTGAAGCTTTCTTT. Its protein is CASRGGMNTEAFF. The chain carries TRBV18 and TRBJ1-1; D is possibly TRBD1 (5 bases). This CDR3 is 13 amino acids long. Germline-derived CDR1 and CDR2 are KGHSH and LQKENI. V was pared by 11 bases and J by 0 bases, with 13 bases between.

The CDR3 protein is CASSLRGYGPDRTTVEQYF. CDR3 nucleotides: TGTGCCAGCAGCTTGAGAGGGTACGGACCCGACAGGACGACTGTCGAGCAGTACTTC. The chain uses TRBV7-9 and TRBJ2-7, with D perhaps matching TRBD1 (6 bases). The CDR3 covers 19 residues. Trimming removed 3 bases at V and 6 bases at J, with 30 bases between. CDR1 SEHNR and CDR2 FQNEAQ come from the germline V gene (reference sequence).

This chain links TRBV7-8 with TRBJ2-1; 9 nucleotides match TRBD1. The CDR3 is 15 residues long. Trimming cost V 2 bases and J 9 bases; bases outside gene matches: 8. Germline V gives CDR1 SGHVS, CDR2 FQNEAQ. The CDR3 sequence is CASSLLGTGRSEQFF. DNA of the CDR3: TGTGCCAGCAGCTTACTAGGGACAGGGAGGAGTGAGCAGTTCTTC.